The 16 T cell receptor beta chains below come from one sample, sequenced in a study of beta chain features in type 1 diabetes. The sequenced template was cDNA made from the entire isolated RNA. This table comes from immunoSEQ multiplex PCR, and its TCRdb copy is limited to in-frame clones, with some not included. The table records 300,000 to 350,000 clones, around 9.7% of them present only once. Whole-study findings and limits: There was a moderate but significant shortening of TCRB CDR3s in all four CD4+ subsets of Type 1 diabetes patients.

Their recognized antigens are unknown. Sequencing was performed on central memory CD4+ T cells from blood. Receptors were obtained from a man aged 30 to 39 with type 1 diabetes.

In its sample, this clone was seen a few times. The chain carries TRBV7-9 and TRBJ1-3; unclear D gene. V dropped 5 bases and J dropped 0 bases, with 5 bases sitting between them. The CDR3 totals 13 residues. CDR1 is SEHNR, CDR2 FQNEAQ, per germline (reference sequence). CDR3 DNA sequence: TGTGCCAGCAGCGGGAACTCTGGAAACACCATATATTTT. Its translation is CASSGNSGNTIYF.

This chain joins TRBV5-1 and TRBJ1-2, with TRBD1 matching 10 bases. The CDR3 has 15 residues. V dropped 3 bases and J dropped 9; count of bases not matched to a gene: 11. Germline V lookup: CDR1 SGHRS, CDR2 YFSETQ. The DNA for the CDR3 is TGCGCCAGCAGCTCAGCCTACCCGGGACAGGGGAGCTACACCTTC. Translating it yields CASSSAYPGQGSYTF.

This clone was counted between two and nine times. The gene calls are TRBV12-2 and TRBJ1-5. TRBV12-2 is reported as a pseudogene. The CDR3 has 19 residues. The CDR3 DNA sequence: TGTGCAAGTCGCTTAGCCCTTAAGGGAGCTGAGAATAGCAATCAGCCCCAGCATTTT. Protein product: CASRLALKGAENSNQPQHF.

This clone was detected a few times. V usage is TRBV9 and J usage is TRBJ2-5; D is possibly TRBD1 (5 bases). Looked up from germline, CDR1 is SGDLS and CDR2 is YYNGEE. V was pared by 0 bases and J by 1 base, with 13 bases between. This CDR3 has 16 amino acids. The DNA for the CDR3 is TGTGCCAGCAGCGTAGCCCCGGCACAGGCCCAAGAGACCCAGTACTTC. Amino acids: CASSVAPAQAQETQYF.

The rearrangement uses TRBV5-6 and TRBJ1-5; D is possibly TRBD1 (6 bases). In germline, CDR1 is SGHDT, CDR2 YYEEEE. Trimming took 4 bases from V and 4 from J, leaving 12 bases between them. The CDR3 is made up of 14 amino acids. CDR3 coding DNA: TGTGCCAGCAGCAGACCGGGACAAAATCAGCCCCAGCATTTT. It encodes CASSRPGQNQPQHF. The full variable domain, with the rest looked up from reference TRBV5-6 and TRBJ1-5, is DAGVTQSPTHLIKTRGQQVTLRCSPKSGHDTVSWYQQALGQGPQFIFQYYEEEERQRGNFPDRFSGHQFPNYSSELNVNALLLGDSALYLCASSRPGQNQPQHFGDGTRLSIL.

The table lists this clone with a few counts. Other DNA sequences from this sample encode an identical CDR3 as well. The chain uses TRBV7-9 and TRBJ2-5; no reliable D call. The CDR3 totals 13 residues. CDR1 and CDR2 from the germline V gene are SEHNR and FQNEAQ (reference sequence). With 5 bases removed from V and 0 bases from J, the gap between germline ends came to 7 bases. CDR3 DNA sequence: TGTGCCAGCAGCCCGACGGACCAAGAGACCCAGTACTTC. Its protein product is CASSPTDQETQYF.

This clone appeared a few times. The gene calls are TRBV30 and TRBJ2-3; 12 nucleotides agree with TRBD2. After removal of 8 bases from V and 3 bases from J, the junction contained 3 bases not matched to a gene. The CDR3 has 13 amino acids. Germline V CDR1 and CDR2: GTSNPN, SVGIG (reference sequence). In nucleotides, the CDR3 is TGTGCCCACGGACTAGCGGGGACAGATACGCAGTATTTT. It codes for CAHGLAGTDTQYF.

Of note for this clone: Other DNA sequences within the sample encode an identical CDR3. This rearrangement joins TRBV7-9 to TRBJ2-7; 9 nucleotides match TRBD1. The CDR3 covers 14 residues. Germline CDR1 is SEHNR and CDR2 is FQNEAQ (reference sequence). The V segment lost 5 bases and the J segment 3 bases; nucleotides outside the gene matches: 5. CDR3 coding DNA: TGTGCCAGCAGCCCGATGGGACAGGGCTACGAGCAGTACTTC. It translates to CASSPMGQGYEQYF.

This clone was detected only a few times. The chain uses TRBV11-2 and TRBJ2-7, with D maybe TRBD1 (6 bases). The CDR3 extends over 14 amino acids. CDR1 SGHAT and CDR2 FQNNGV come from the germline V gene. Trimming left V 3 bases short and J 7 bases short, with 16 bases between. Here the CDR3 DNA reads TGTGCCAGCAGCTTTACCCGACCCCAGGGGGAGCAGTACTTC. Protein sequence: CASSFTRPQGEQYF.

This clone was seen a handful of times. The genes are TRBV28 and TRBJ1-2; weak D call: TRBD1 (5 bases). CDR1 and CDR2 (germline): MDHEN, SYDVKM. Trimming cost V 10 bases and J 2 bases, with 11 bases left between them. The CDR3 totals 12 residues. This CDR3 reads CAISGLNYGYTF. As DNA, the CDR3 is TGTGCCATCTCGGGGCTCAACTATGGCTACACCTTC.

The table lists this clone with many counts. The V call is TRBV5-1, the J call TRBJ1-1; TRBD1 matches at 7 bases. Germline V gives CDR1 SGHRS, CDR2 YFSETQ. J lost 5 bases, V lost 4 bases, and 8 bases had no gene match. The CDR3 runs to 14 residues. The chain's CDR3 is CASSPREQGTEAFF. In nucleotides, the CDR3 is TGCGCCAGCAGCCCACGGGAACAGGGGACTGAAGCTTTCTTT.

The chain employs TRBV27 and TRBJ2-5, with TRBD1 matching 8 bases. CDR3 length: 15 residues. The ends lost 5 bases at V and 5 bases at J; junction bases unmatched: 10. Germline assignment: CDR1 MNHEY and CDR2 SMNVEV (reference sequence). This CDR3 reads CASSLPDRGGETQYF. The CDR3 nucleotides read TGTGCCAGCAGTCTCCCCGACAGGGGAGGCGAGACCCAGTACTTC.

This clone was seen more than once but under ten times. The chain joins TRBV5-4 to TRBJ2-2; 7 bases line up with TRBD2. From germline, CDR1 is SGHNT and CDR2 YYREEE (reference sequence). Unmatched junction bases numbered 10, after V lost 3 bases and J lost 5 bases. CDR3 length: 16 amino acids. The CDR3 protein is CASSSGGRVRTGELFF. CDR3 nucleotides: TGTGCCAGCAGCTCGGGGGGTAGGGTACGAACCGGGGAGCTGTTTTTT.

The chain joins TRBV7-2 to TRBJ1-2, with 11 positions matching TRBD1. The CDR3 spans 16 residues. The junction had 7 bases not matched to a gene; V was cut back by 4 bases and J by 3 bases. Germline assignment: CDR1 SGHTA and CDR2 FQGNSA. In DNA form, the CDR3 reads TGTGCCAGCAGCTCGCTCCGGGGACAGGGGGACTATGGCTACACCTTC. Residues: CASSSLRGQGDYGYTF.

The V gene is TRBV29-1, the J gene TRBJ1-1; the match to TRBD1 covers 10 bases. J gave up 0 bases and V 7 bases, and 8 bases lay outside the gene matches. Germline lookup yields CDR1 SQVTM and CDR2 ANQGSEA. The CDR3 loop spans 15 amino acids. Here the CDR3 reads CSGRGTGVVNTEAFF. The CDR3 bases are TGCAGCGGGAGGGGGACAGGGGTTGTGAACACTGAAGCTTTCTTT.

For this clone: The junction departs from germline at one end; a sequencing error may be responsible. The identical CDR3 is also encoded by other nucleotide sequences in the sample. The chain uses TRBV30 and TRBJ1-1; no firm D call. This CDR3 comprises 11 residues. The germline V gene has CDR1 GTSNPN and CDR2 SVGIG (reference sequence). CDR3 nucleotide sequence: TGTGCGTGGAGTAAAGGGTCGGAGGCTTTCTTT. It translates to CAWSKGSEAFF.